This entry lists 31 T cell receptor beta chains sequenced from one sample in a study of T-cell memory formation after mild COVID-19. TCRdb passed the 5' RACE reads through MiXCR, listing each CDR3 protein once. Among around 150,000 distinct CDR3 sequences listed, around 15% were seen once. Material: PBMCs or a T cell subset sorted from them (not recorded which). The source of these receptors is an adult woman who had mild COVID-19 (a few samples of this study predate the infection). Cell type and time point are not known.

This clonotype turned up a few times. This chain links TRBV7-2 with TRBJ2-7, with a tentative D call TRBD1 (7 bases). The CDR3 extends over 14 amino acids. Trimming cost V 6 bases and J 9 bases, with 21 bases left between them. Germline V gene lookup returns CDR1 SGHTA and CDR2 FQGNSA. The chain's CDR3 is CASSQGGQTLLQYF. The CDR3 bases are TGTGCCAGCAGTCAGGGGGGACAGACCCTTTTGCAGTACTTC.

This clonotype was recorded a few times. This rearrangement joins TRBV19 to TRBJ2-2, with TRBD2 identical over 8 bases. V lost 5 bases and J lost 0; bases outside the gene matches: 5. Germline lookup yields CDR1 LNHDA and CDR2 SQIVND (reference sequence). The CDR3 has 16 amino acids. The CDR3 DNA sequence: TGTGCCAGTAGTGCCGCGGGGGGCGCGAACACCGGGGAGCTGTTTTTT. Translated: CASSAAGGANTGELFF. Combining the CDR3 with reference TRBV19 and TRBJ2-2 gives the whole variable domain DGGITQSPKYLFRKEGQNVTLSCEQNLNHDAMYWYRQDPGQGLRLIYYSQIVNDFQKGDIAEGYSVSREKKESFPLTVTSAQKNPTAFYLCASSAAGGANTGELFFGEGSRLTVL.

The CDR3 region has the DNA TGCAGCGTCCTCTGGGACAGTTCTAATGAAAAACTGTTTTTT. This gives the protein CSVLWDSSNEKLFF. This chain connects TRBV29-1 to TRBJ1-4, with 7 bases lining up with TRBD1. This CDR3 contains 14 residues. V shed 6 bases, J shed 3 bases, and the junction held 7 bases outside the gene matches. Germline V gene data show CDR1 as SQVTM and CDR2 as ANQGSEA.

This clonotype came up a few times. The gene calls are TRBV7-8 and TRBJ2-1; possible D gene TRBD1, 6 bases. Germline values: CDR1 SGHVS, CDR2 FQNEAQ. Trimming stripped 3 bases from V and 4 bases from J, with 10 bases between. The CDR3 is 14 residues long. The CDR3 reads CASSFTTGYNEQFF. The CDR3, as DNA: TGTGCCAGCAGCTTCACTACAGGGTACAATGAGCAGTTCTTC.

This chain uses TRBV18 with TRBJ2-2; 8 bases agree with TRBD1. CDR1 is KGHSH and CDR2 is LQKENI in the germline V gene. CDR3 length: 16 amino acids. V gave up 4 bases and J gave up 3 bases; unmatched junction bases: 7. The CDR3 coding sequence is TGTGCCAGCTCACAGGACAGGGTCGGATACACCGGGGAGCTGTTTTTT. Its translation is CASSQDRVGYTGELFF.

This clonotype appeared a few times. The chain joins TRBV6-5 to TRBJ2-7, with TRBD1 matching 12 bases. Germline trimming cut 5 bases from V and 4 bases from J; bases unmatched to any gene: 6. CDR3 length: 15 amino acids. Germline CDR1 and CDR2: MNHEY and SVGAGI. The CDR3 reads CASSGGTGGRYEQYF. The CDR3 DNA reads TGTGCCAGCAGTGGGGGGACAGGGGGCCGGTACGAGCAGTACTTC.

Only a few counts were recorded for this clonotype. CDR3 amino acids: CASSLSGPTYEQYF. The CDR3 bases are TGTGCCAGCAGCCTTAGCGGACCTACCTACGAGCAGTACTTC. The chain carries TRBV3-1 and TRBJ2-7; a possible D gene is TRBD2 (6 bases). Germline CDR1 and CDR2: LGHDT and YNNKEL (reference sequence). The CDR3 is 14 residues long. V dropped 4 bases and J dropped 2 bases, with 12 bases sitting between them.

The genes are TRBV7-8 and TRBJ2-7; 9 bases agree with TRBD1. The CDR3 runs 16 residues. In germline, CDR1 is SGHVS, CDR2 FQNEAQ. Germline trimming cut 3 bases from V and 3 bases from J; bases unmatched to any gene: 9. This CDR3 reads CASSLSSGTGNYEQYF. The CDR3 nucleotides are TGTGCCAGCAGCTTGAGCTCCGGGACAGGGAACTACGAGCAGTACTTC.

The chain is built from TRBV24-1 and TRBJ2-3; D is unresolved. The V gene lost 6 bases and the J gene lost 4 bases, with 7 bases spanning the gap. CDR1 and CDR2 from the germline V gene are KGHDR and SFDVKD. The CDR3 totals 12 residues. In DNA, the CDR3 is TGTGCCACCAGTAGGCTCTCAGATACGCAGTATTTT. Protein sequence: CATSRLSDTQYF.

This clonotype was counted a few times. CDR3 DNA: TGCGCCAGCAGCTTGGAGGTTAGCGGGAGGGATACGCAGTATTTT. Translation gives CASSLEVSGRDTQYF. The chain recombines TRBV5-1 with TRBJ2-3, with 10 nucleotides matching TRBD2. This CDR3 spans 15 amino acids. CDR1 is SGHRS, CDR2 YFSETQ, per germline. After removal of 0 bases from V and 6 bases from J, the junction contained 4 bases not matched to a gene.

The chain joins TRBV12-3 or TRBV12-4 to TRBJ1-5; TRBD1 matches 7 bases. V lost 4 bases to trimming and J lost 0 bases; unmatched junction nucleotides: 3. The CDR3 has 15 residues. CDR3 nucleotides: TGTGCCAGCAGTTCCGGGACAGTTAGCAATCAGCCCCAGCATTTT. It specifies CASSSGTVSNQPQHF.

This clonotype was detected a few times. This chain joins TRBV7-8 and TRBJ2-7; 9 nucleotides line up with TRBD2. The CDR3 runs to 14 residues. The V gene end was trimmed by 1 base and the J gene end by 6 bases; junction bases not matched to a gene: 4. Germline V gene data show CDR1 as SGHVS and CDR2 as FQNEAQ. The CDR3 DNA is TGTGCCAGCAGCTTAGGCGGGAGGGCCAGCGAGCAGTACTTC. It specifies CASSLGGRASEQYF.

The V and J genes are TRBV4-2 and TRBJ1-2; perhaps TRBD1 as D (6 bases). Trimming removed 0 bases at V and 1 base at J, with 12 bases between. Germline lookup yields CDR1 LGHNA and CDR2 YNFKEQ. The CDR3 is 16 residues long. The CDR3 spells CASSQDMGQDNYGYTF. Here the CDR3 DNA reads TGTGCCAGCAGCCAAGATATGGGACAAGATAACTATGGCTACACCTTC.

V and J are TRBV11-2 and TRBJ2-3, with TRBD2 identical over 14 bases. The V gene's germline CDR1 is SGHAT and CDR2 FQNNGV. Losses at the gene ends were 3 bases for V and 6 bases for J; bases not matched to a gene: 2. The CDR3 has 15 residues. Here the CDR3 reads CASSLTSGGADTQYF. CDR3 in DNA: TGTGCCAGCAGCTTGACTAGCGGGGGGGCCGATACGCAGTATTTT.

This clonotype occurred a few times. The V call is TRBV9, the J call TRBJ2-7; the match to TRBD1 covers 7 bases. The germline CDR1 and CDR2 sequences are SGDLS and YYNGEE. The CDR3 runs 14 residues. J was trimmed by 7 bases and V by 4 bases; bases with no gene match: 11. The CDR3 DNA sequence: TGTGCCAGCAGCTACCGGGACAGCGTTGGGGAGCAGTACTTC. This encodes CASSYRDSVGEQYF.

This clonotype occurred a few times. The CDR3 nucleotides read TGCAGCGTGCCGGGACAGGAGAACACTGAAGCTTTCTTT. It translates to CSVPGQENTEAFF. The rearrangement links TRBV29-1 to TRBJ1-1, with 8 bases matching TRBD1. Per germline, CDR1 SQVTM and CDR2 ANQGSEA. CDR3 length: 13 amino acids. Trimming at V came to 6 bases and at J to 1 base, leaving 4 bases not matched to a gene. Combining the CDR3 with reference TRBV29-1 and TRBJ1-1 gives the whole variable domain SAVISQKPSRDICQRGTSLTIQCQVDSQVTMMFWYRQQPGQSLTLIATANQGSEATYESGFVIDKFPISRPNLTFSTLTVSNMSPEDSSIYLCSVPGQENTEAFFGQGTRLTVV.

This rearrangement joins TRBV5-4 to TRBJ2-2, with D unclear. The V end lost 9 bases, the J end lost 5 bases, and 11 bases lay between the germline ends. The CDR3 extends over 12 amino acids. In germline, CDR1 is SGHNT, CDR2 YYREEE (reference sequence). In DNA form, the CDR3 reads TGTGCCACCTACGTCGGGACCGGGGAGCTGTTTTTT. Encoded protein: CATYVGTGELFF. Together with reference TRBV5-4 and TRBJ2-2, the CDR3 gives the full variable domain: ETGVTQSPTHLIKTRGQQVTLRCSSQSGHNTVSWYQQALGQGPQFIFQYYREEENGRGNFPPRFSGLQFPNYSSELNVNALELDDSALYLCATYVGTGELFFGEGSRLTVL.

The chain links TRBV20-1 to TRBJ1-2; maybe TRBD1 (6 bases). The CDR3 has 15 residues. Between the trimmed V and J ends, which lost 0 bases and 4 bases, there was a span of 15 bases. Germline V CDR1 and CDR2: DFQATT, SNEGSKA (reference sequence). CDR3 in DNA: TGCAGTGCTAGAGATCTAGCGGCAGGGGTCTATGGCTACACCTTC. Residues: CSARDLAAGVYGYTF.

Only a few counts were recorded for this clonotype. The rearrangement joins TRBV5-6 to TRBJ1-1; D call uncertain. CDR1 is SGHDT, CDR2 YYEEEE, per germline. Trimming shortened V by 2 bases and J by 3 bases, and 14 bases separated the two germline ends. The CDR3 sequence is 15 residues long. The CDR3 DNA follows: TGTGCCAGCAGCTTTACCCCGAATACGGACACTGAAGCTTTCTTT. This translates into CASSFTPNTDTEAFF.

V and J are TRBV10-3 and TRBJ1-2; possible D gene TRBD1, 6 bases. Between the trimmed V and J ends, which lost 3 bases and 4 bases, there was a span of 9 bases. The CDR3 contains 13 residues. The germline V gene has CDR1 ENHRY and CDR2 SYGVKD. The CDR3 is CAISEQGVYGYTF. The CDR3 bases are TGTGCCATCAGTGAACAGGGAGTCTATGGCTACACCTTC.

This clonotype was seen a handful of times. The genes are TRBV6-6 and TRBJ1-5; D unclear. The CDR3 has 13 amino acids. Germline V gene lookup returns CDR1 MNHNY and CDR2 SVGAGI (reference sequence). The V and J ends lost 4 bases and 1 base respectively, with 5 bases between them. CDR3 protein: CASSFISNQPQHF. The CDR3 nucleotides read TGTGCCAGCAGTTTTATAAGCAATCAGCCCCAGCATTTT.

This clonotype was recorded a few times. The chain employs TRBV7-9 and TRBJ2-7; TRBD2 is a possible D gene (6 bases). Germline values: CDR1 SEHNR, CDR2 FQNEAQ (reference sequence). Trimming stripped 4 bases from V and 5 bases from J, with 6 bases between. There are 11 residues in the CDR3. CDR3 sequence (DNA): TGTGCCAGCAGCTGGGGGGACGAGCAGTACTTC. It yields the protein CASSWGDEQYF.

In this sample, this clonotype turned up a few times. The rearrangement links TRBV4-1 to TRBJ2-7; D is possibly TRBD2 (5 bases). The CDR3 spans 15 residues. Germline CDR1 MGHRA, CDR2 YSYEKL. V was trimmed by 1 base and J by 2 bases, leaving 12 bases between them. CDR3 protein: CASSQGYSGTYEQYF. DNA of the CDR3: TGCGCCAGCAGCCAAGGTTACAGCGGAACCTACGAGCAGTACTTC.

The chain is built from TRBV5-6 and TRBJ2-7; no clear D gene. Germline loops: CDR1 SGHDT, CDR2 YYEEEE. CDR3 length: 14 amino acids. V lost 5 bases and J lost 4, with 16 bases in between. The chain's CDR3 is CASSPDGHTYEQYF. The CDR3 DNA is TGTGCCAGCAGTCCCGATGGCCACACATACGAGCAGTACTTC.

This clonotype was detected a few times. The CDR3 reads CASSLARGDTEAFF. The CDR3 DNA follows: TGTGCCAGCAGCTTAGCCAGGGGGGACACTGAAGCTTTCTTT. The chain is built from TRBV7-6 and TRBJ1-1, with 7 bases identical to TRBD1. With V trimmed by 0 bases and J by 3 bases, 1 base remained unmatched. Germline CDR1 reads SGHVS; CDR2 reads FNYEAQ. The CDR3 length is 14 residues.

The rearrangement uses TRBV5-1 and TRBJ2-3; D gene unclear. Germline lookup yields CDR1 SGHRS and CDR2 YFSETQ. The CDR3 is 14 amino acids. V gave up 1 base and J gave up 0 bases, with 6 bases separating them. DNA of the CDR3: TGCGCCAGCAGCTTGACCAATAGCACAGATACGCAGTATTTT. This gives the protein CASSLTNSTDTQYF. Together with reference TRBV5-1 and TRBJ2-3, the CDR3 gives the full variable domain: KAGVTQTPRYLIKTRGQQVTLSCSPISGHRSVSWYQQTPGQGLQFLFEYFSETQRNKGNFPGRFSGRQFSNSRSEMNVSTLELGDSALYLCASSLTNSTDTQYFGPGTRLTVL.

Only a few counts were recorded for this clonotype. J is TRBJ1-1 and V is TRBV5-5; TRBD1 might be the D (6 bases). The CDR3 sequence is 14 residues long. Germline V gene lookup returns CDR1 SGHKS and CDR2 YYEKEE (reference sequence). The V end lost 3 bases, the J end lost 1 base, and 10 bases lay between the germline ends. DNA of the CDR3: TGTGCCAGCAGCTCAGGGACAAGGAACACTGAAGCTTTCTTT. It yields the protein CASSSGTRNTEAFF. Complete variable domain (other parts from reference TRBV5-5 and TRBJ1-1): DAGVTQSPTHLIKTRGQQVTLRCSPISGHKSVSWYQQVLGQGPQFIFQYYEKEERGRGNFPDRFSARQFPNYSSELNVNALLLGDSALYLCASSSGTRNTEAFFGQGTRLTVV.

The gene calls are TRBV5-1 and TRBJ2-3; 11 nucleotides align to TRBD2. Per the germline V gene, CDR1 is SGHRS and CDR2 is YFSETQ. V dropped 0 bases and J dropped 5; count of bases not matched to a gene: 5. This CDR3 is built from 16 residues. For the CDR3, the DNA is TGCGCCAGCAGCTTGGATAGCGGGGGGGCTAAAGATACGCAGTATTTT. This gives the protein CASSLDSGGAKDTQYF. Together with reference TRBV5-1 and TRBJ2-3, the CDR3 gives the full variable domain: KAGVTQTPRYLIKTRGQQVTLSCSPISGHRSVSWYQQTPGQGLQFLFEYFSETQRNKGNFPGRFSGRQFSNSRSEMNVSTLELGDSALYLCASSLDSGGAKDTQYFGPGTRLTVL.

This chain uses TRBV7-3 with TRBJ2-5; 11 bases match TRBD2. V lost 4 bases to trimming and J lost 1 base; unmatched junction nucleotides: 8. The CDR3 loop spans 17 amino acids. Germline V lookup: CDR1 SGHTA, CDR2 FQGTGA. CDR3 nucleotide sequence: TGTGCCAGCAGCTCCCGCGGACTAGCGGGCTCCCAAGAGACCCAGTACTTC. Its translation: CASSSRGLAGSQETQYF.

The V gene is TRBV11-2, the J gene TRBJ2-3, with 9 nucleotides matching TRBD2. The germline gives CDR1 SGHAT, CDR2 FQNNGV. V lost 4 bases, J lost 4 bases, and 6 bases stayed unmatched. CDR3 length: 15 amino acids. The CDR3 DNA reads TGTGCCAGCAGCTGGGCGGGAGGGCCTCCAGATACGCAGTATTTT. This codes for CASSWAGGPPDTQYF.

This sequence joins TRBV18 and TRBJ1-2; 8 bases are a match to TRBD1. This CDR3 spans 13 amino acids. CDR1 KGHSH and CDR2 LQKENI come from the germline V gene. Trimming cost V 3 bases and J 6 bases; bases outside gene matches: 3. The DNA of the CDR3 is TGTGCCAGCTCACCTGACAGGGGTCATGGCTACACCTTC. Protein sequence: CASSPDRGHGYTF.